One sample yielded the 24 T cell receptor beta chains listed below, sequenced in a study of shared clonotypes between healthy human individuals. Produced via immunoSEQ multiplex PCR; TCRdb's table is partial and in-frame only. The sample lists about 1 million clones, approximately 68% seen once, with around 1.4% in the top ten. Material for sequencing was memory CD4+ T cells sorted from blood. Subset indicated: CD45RA-negative fraction. These receptors originate from a man younger than 30 in good health.

This chain connects TRBV27 to TRBJ2-5; no clear D. V shed 0 bases and J shed 4 bases, with 12 bases lying between them. CDR1 and CDR2 from the germline V gene are MNHEY and SMNVEV (reference sequence). This CDR3 is 15 amino acids long. CDR3: CASSLSLGNGETQYF. The DNA for the CDR3 is TGTGCCAGCAGTTTATCCCTAGGGAACGGAGAGACCCAGTACTTC.

This clone was picked up one time. This chain connects TRBV9 to TRBJ1-2, with D uncertain. V gave up 4 bases and J gave up 3 bases, with 22 bases separating them. Germline loops: CDR1 SGDLS, CDR2 YYNGEE. CDR3 length equals 17 residues. In DNA form, the CDR3 reads TGTGCCAGCAGCTCACCAAACCCCTCCTGGCGGGACTATGGCTACACCTTC. It codes for CASSSPNPSWRDYGYTF.

CDR3 nucleotide sequence: TGTGCCTGGAAGAGGGGAACCGGGGAGCTGTTTTTT. Translating it yields CAWKRGTGELFF. The chain has TRBV30 and TRBJ2-2; D tentatively reads TRBD1 or TRBD2 (5 bases each). This CDR3 spans 12 amino acids. Trimming removed 4 bases at V and 5 bases at J, with 8 bases between. CDR1 GTSNPN and CDR2 SVGIG come from the germline V gene (reference sequence).

J is TRBJ2-1 and V is TRBV4-3, with TRBD2 matching 10 bases. Germline-derived CDR1 and CDR2 are LGHNA and YSLEER. Unmatched junction bases numbered 7, after V lost 4 bases and J lost 7 bases. The CDR3 covers 15 residues. This CDR3 reads CASSRASGRGNEQFF. CDR3 nucleotide sequence: TGCGCCAGCAGCCGGGCTAGCGGGAGAGGTAATGAGCAGTTCTTC.

The chain recombines TRBV5-4 with TRBJ1-2, with D perhaps TRBD1 (6 bases). With 4 bases removed from V and 6 bases from J, the gap between germline ends came to 13 bases. Germline V gene lookup returns CDR1 SGHNT and CDR2 YYREEE (reference sequence). The CDR3 is 13 amino acids. The CDR3 sequence is CASSLWGADGYTF. Here the CDR3 DNA reads TGTGCCAGCAGCCTCTGGGGGGCTGATGGCTACACCTTC.

The chain has TRBV27 and TRBJ1-4; weak D call: TRBD1 (6 bases). Germline V gene lookup returns CDR1 MNHEY and CDR2 SMNVEV (reference sequence). Trimming removed 4 bases at V and 3 bases at J, with 12 bases between. This CDR3 is built from 15 residues. The CDR3 sequence: CASSSNREANEKLFF. CDR3 sequence (DNA): TGTGCCAGCAGTTCTAACAGGGAGGCTAATGAAAAACTGTTTTTT.

The chain employs TRBV25-1 and TRBJ2-5; the D is unclear. Germline V gene sequence: CDR1 MGHDK, CDR2 SYGVNS. Trimming removed 2 bases at V and 7 bases at J, with 17 bases between. The CDR3 extends over 15 amino acids. The CDR3 DNA follows: TGTGCCAGCAGTGAAGACGAGAGGCTGGTGGGGACCCAGTACTTC. Its translation: CASSEDERLVGTQYF.

This clone was seen more than once but under ten times. The chain joins TRBV5-1 to TRBJ2-2; no firm D call. The length of the CDR3 is 15 residues. Trimming cost V 0 bases and J 3 bases, with 9 bases left between them. Germline loops: CDR1 SGHRS, CDR2 YFSETQ. The CDR3 loop is CASSLEVLDTGELFF. For the CDR3, the DNA is TGCGCCAGCAGCTTGGAAGTCCTGGACACCGGGGAGCTGTTTTTT.

V is TRBV5-1 and J is TRBJ2-3; TRBD1 might be the D (6 bases). The CDR3 is made up of 16 amino acids. Germline V CDR1 and CDR2: SGHRS, YFSETQ. Trimming left V 4 bases short and J 2 bases short, with 17 bases between. Here the CDR3 DNA reads TGCGCCAGCAGCCCCGGGACACTTAGCATCACAGATACGCAGTATTTT. Translation: CASSPGTLSITDTQYF.

The V and J genes are TRBV7-8 and TRBJ1-1; the D is unclear. With 1 base removed from V and 5 bases from J, the gap between germline ends came to 8 bases. In germline, CDR1 is SGHVS, CDR2 FQNEAQ. The CDR3 runs 13 residues. As DNA, the CDR3 is TGTGCCAGCAGCTTAGGCCAAGTGACTGAAGCTTTCTTT. Amino acids: CASSLGQVTEAFF.

Of note for this clone: Within the sample, other DNA sequences also encode this same CDR3. The chain uses TRBV7-9 and TRBJ1-5; the match to TRBD1 covers 7 bases. V shed 5 bases, J shed 2 bases, and the junction held 3 bases outside the gene matches. CDR1 is SEHNR and CDR2 is FQNEAQ in the germline V gene (reference sequence). The CDR3 has 14 amino acids. CDR3 DNA sequence: TGTGCCAGCAGCCAGGGGGGAGGCAATCAGCCCCAGCATTTT. It encodes CASSQGGGNQPQHF.

The rearrangement uses TRBV28 and TRBJ1-1; D may be TRBD1 (5 bases). The germline V gene has CDR1 MDHEN and CDR2 SYDVKM. This CDR3 is built from 13 residues. The V end lost 3 bases, the J end lost 8 bases, and 13 bases lay between the germline ends. For the CDR3, the DNA is TGTGCCAGCAGTTTCACAACTAACAGGGAAGCTTTCTTT. It specifies CASSFTTNREAFF.

The rearrangement links TRBV5-6 to TRBJ1-2; maybe TRBD1 (5 bases). Per germline, CDR1 SGHDT and CDR2 YYEEEE. Trimming took 4 bases from V and 6 from J, leaving 13 bases between them. CDR3 size: 13 residues. This CDR3 is CASSEGLGHGYTF. DNA for the CDR3: TGTGCCAGCAGCGAGGGGCTAGGTCATGGCTACACCTTC.

The chain recombines TRBV4-3 with TRBJ2-5, with TRBD2 identical over 9 bases. Losses at the gene ends were 4 bases for V and 4 bases for J; bases not matched to a gene: 7. CDR1 LGHNA and CDR2 YSLEER come from the germline V gene. The CDR3 is 15 amino acids. In DNA, the CDR3 is TGCGCCAGCAGCCCGCGACTAGCGGCCGCAGAGACCCAGTACTTC. Encoded protein: CASSPRLAAAETQYF.

The chain combines TRBV5-1 with TRBJ1-1; D remains ambiguous. The CDR3 spans 14 residues. The V gene lost 2 bases and the J gene lost 3 bases, with 11 bases spanning the gap. The germline V gene encodes CDR1 SGHRS and CDR2 YFSETQ. Written as DNA, the CDR3 is TGCGCCAGCAGCTTTGGTGTGGGAGACACTGAAGCTTTCTTT. Amino acids: CASSFGVGDTEAFF. Full variable domain (missing parts from reference TRBV5-1 and TRBJ1-1): KAGVTQTPRYLIKTRGQQVTLSCSPISGHRSVSWYQQTPGQGLQFLFEYFSETQRNKGNFPGRFSGRQFSNSRSEMNVSTLELGDSALYLCASSFGVGDTEAFFGQGTRLTVV.

This clone turned up a few times. The chain has TRBV30 and TRBJ1-5, with D perhaps matching TRBD1 (5 bases). The CDR3 sequence is 15 residues long. Germline V lookup: CDR1 GTSNPN, CDR2 SVGIG (reference sequence). Between the trimmed V and J ends, which lost 1 base and 8 bases, there was a span of 18 bases. Here the CDR3 reads CAWSAPPQGWKPQHF. CDR3 DNA sequence: TGTGCCTGGAGTGCTCCACCCCAGGGCTGGAAGCCCCAGCATTTT.

The rearrangement uses TRBV2 and TRBJ2-5; D call uncertain. Germline CDR1 SNHLY, CDR2 FYNNEI. V was cut by 7 bases and J by 2 bases, with 11 bases left in between. The CDR3 has 13 amino acids. Here the CDR3 reads CASKASIQETQYF. CDR3 in DNA: TGTGCCAGCAAGGCCAGTATACAAGAGACCCAGTACTTC.

Only one count was recorded for this clone. The chain is built from TRBV2 and TRBJ1-3; no clear D gene. The CDR3 has 14 amino acids. V lost 11 bases to trimming and J lost 0 bases, with 14 bases between them. Germline lookup yields CDR1 SNHLY and CDR2 FYNNEI. CDR3 sequence (DNA): TGTGCCGGCGGTAAAGGGAACTCTGGAAACACCATATATTTT. Translated, it gives CAGGKGNSGNTIYF.

For this clone: Compared with germline, one end of the junction differs, possibly owing to a read error. This rearrangement joins TRBV6-5 to TRBJ2-7; D unclear. This CDR3 contains 12 residues. Germline V CDR1 and CDR2: MNHEY, SVGAGI. The CDR3 is CASTDGSTLISF. DNA of the CDR3: TGTGCCAGCACCGACGGGTCCACCCTAATATCCTTC.

This clone was seen once. The genes are TRBV29-1 and TRBJ1-2; D ambiguous. Trimming left V 7 bases short and J 8 bases short, with 20 bases between. From germline, CDR1 is SQVTM and CDR2 ANQGSEA. This CDR3 contains 13 residues. The CDR3 sequence: CSGWAGAGSGYTF. Written as DNA, the CDR3 is TGCAGCGGATGGGCGGGCGCCGGCAGCGGCTACACCTTC.

The V and J genes are TRBV19 and TRBJ2-2; TRBD1 agrees at 7 bases. Germline V lookup: CDR1 LNHDA, CDR2 SQIVND (reference sequence). The CDR3 extends over 15 amino acids. J gave up 2 bases and V 8 bases, and 8 bases lay outside the gene matches. CDR3 region: CASSDGTANTGELFF. CDR3 bases: TGTGCCAGTTCGGACGGGACAGCTAACACCGGGGAGCTGTTTTTT.

The chain joins TRBV15 to TRBJ1-3; D is perhaps TRBD1 (5 bases). Germline values: CDR1 LNHNV, CDR2 YYDKDF (reference sequence). The V end was cut by 5 bases, the J end by 4 bases, with 12 bases between. The CDR3 spans 14 residues. CDR3 loop: CATSLRDPGNTIYF. The CDR3 DNA reads TGTGCCACCAGCCTCCGGGACCCCGGAAACACCATATATTTT.

Notes on this clone: The same CDR3 arises from other DNA sequences in this sample as well. V gene TRBV18 combines with J gene TRBJ2-7; unclear D gene. The germline V gene encodes CDR1 KGHSH and CDR2 LQKENI. This CDR3 is built from 12 residues. V dropped 3 bases and J dropped 4 bases, with 7 bases sitting between them. CDR3 sequence: CASSPTEYEQYF. CDR3 bases: TGTGCCAGCTCACCCACTGAGTACGAGCAGTACTTC. Based on the CDR3 plus reference TRBV18 and TRBJ2-7, the full variable domain is NAGVMQNPRHLVRRRGQEARLRCSPMKGHSHVYWYRQLPEEGLKFMVYLQKENIIDESGMPKERFSAEFPKEGPSILRIQQVVRGDSAAYFCASSPTEYEQYFGPGTRLTVT.

The V gene is TRBV6-5, the J gene TRBJ2-7; maybe TRBD2 (6 bases). Germline loops: CDR1 MNHEY, CDR2 SVGAGI. Trimming shortened V by 6 bases and J by 6 bases, and 18 bases separated the two germline ends. The CDR3 contains 14 residues. CDR3 region: CASSPGGRRGEQYF. CDR3 bases: TGTGCCAGCAGCCCCGGAGGGCGGAGGGGCGAGCAGTACTTC.